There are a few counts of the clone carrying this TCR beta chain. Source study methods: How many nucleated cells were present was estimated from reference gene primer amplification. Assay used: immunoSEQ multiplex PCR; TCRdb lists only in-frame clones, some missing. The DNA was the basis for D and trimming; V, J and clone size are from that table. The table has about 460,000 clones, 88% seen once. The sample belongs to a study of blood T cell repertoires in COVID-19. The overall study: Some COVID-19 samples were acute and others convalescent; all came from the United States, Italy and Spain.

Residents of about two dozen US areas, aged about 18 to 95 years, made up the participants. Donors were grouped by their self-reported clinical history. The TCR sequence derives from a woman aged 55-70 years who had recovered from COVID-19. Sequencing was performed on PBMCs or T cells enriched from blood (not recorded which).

Here the CDR3 reads CASSLAPGKASPLHF. Here the CDR3 DNA reads TGTGCCAGCAGCTTAGCTCCAGGGAAGGCTTCACCCCTCCACTTT. The V gene is TRBV7-2, the J gene TRBJ1-6; a weak D match, TRBD1 (5 bases). Germline CDR1 and CDR2: SGHTA and FQGNSA. There are 15 residues in the CDR3. V was cut by 0 bases and J by 9 bases, with 12 bases left in between. Using reference TRBV7-2 and TRBJ1-6 for the parts outside the CDR3, the full variable domain is GAGVSQSPSNKVTEKGKDVELRCDPISGHTALYWYRQSLGQGLEFLIYFQGNSAPDKSGLPSDRFSAERTGGSVSTLTIQRTQQEDSAVYLCASSLAPGKASPLHFGNGTRLTVT.